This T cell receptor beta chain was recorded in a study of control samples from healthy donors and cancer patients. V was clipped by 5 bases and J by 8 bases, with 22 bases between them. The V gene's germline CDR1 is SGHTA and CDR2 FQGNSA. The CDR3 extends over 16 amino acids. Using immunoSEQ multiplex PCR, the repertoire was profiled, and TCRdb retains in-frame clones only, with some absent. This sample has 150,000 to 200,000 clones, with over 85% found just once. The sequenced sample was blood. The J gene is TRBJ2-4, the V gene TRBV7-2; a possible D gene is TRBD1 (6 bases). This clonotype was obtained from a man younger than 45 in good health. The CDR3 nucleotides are TGTGCCAGCAGCCAACTGGGGACACCGGTTGGGGACATTCAGTACTTC. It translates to CASSQLGTPVGDIQYF. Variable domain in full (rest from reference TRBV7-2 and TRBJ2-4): GAGVSQSPSNKVTEKGKDVELRCDPISGHTALYWYRQSLGQGLEFLIYFQGNSAPDKSGLPSDRFSAERTGGSVSTLTIQRTQQEDSAVYLCASSQLGTPVGDIQYFGAGTRLSVL.